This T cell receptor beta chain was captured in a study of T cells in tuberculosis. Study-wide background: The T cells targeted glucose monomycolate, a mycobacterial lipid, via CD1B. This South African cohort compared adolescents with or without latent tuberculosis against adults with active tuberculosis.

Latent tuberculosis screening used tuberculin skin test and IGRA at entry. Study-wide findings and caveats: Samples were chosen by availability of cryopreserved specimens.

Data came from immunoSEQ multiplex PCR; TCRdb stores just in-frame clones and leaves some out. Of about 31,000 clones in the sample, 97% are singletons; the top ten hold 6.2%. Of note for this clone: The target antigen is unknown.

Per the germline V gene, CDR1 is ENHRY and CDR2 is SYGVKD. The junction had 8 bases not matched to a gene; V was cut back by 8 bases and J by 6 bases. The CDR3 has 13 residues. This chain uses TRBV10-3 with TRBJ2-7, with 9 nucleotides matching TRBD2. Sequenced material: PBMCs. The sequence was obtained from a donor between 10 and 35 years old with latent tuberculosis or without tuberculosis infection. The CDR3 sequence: CAIAGGQNSEQYF. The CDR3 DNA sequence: TGTGCCATCGCGGGGGGGCAGAATAGCGAGCAGTACTTC.